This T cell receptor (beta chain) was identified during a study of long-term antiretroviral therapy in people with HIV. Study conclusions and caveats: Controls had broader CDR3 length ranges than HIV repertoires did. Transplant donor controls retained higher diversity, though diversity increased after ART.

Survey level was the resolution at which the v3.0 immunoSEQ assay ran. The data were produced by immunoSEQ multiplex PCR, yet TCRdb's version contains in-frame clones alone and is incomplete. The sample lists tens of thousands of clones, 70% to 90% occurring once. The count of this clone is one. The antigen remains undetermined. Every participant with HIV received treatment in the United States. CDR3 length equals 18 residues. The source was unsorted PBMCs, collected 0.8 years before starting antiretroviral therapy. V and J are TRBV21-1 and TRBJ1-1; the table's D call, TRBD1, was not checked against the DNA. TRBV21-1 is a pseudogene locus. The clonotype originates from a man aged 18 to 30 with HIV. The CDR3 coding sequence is TGTGCCAGCAGCACGCCGGGACAGGGAGAGATTTTGAACACTGAAGCTTTCTTT. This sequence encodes CASSTPGQGEILNTEAFF.